Presented here are 24 T cell receptor beta chains from one specimen sequenced in a study of blood T cells in healthy people across ages. For the second PCR, which ran for about 6 to 11 cycles, a sample-barcoded 5' primer and a J-beta primer mix were used. Each CDR3 protein is one row after TCRdb ran MiXCR on the 5' RACE reads. The sample carries 500,000 to 700,000 distinct CDR3 sequences, roughly 31% recorded once. Sequenced: blood. These TCRs come from a woman older than 75 in good health.

The chain is built from TRBV7-6 and TRBJ1-4, with D unclear. Germline V lookup: CDR1 SGHVS, CDR2 FNYEAQ. V was pared by 3 bases and J by 4 bases, with 9 bases between. CDR3 size: 14 residues. DNA of the CDR3: TGTGCCAGCAGCTTGAGGGTGGTTAATGAAAAACTGTTTTTT. Protein product: CASSLRVVNEKLFF.

This clonotype has ten or more counts. The rearrangement uses TRBV7-6 and TRBJ1-1; D call uncertain. V dropped 0 bases and J dropped 11 bases, with 13 bases sitting between them. There are 13 residues in the CDR3. Germline V gene sequence: CDR1 SGHVS, CDR2 FNYEAQ. The CDR3 loop is CASSLAGYDSAFF. Written as DNA, the CDR3 is TGTGCCAGCAGCTTAGCCGGCTATGATTCGGCTTTCTTT.

This clonotype was seen at least ten times. The chain uses TRBV5-1 and TRBJ2-3; 9 positions match TRBD1. The CDR3 length is 17 residues. The V segment lost 0 bases and the J segment 4 bases; nucleotides outside the gene matches: 9. Germline V gene data show CDR1 as SGHRS and CDR2 as YFSETQ. This CDR3 reads CASSLGIDRGSADTQYF. In DNA form, the CDR3 reads TGCGCCAGCAGCTTGGGCATAGACAGGGGGAGTGCAGATACGCAGTATTTT.

The rearrangement joins TRBV5-6 to TRBJ2-5, with D perhaps matching TRBD1 (6 bases). The DNA end favors TRBJ2-7, so the J call may be wrong. The CDR3 contains 15 residues. Germline values: CDR1 SGHDT, CDR2 YYEEEE. CDR3 in DNA: TGTGCCAGCAGCAAACATTTCCGGGACACCTACGAGCAGTACTTC. Protein: CASSKHFRDTYEQYF.

This clonotype was observed a few times. This sequence joins TRBV13 and TRBJ1-1; TRBD1 is a possible D gene (5 bases). CDR1 PRHDT and CDR2 FYEKMQ come from the germline V gene (reference sequence). The CDR3 spans 15 residues. The V and J ends lost 2 bases and 5 bases respectively, with 15 bases between them. The CDR3 loop is CASSLPSYGGTEAFF. CDR3 bases: TGTGCCAGCAGCTTACCTTCCTACGGGGGTACTGAAGCTTTCTTT.

The V and J genes are TRBV7-9 and TRBJ1-1, with 10 bases fitting TRBD1. The CDR3 is 16 amino acids. Trimming took 5 bases from V and 2 from J; bases not matched to a gene: 8. Germline V gene sequence: CDR1 SEHNR, CDR2 FQNEAQ (reference sequence). The CDR3 region is CASSPSGTGANTEAFF. The CDR3 DNA is TGTGCCAGCAGCCCTAGTGGGACAGGGGCTAACACTGAAGCTTTCTTT.

Concerning this clonotype itself: A single base separates this from a much larger clone, so it may be a read error. The J gene is TRBJ2-1, the V gene TRBV9; D perhaps matches TRBD1 (5 bases). Germline CDR1 reads SGDLS; CDR2 reads YYNGEE. The CDR3 runs to 16 residues. In nucleotides, the CDR3 is TGTGTCAGCAGCCCTACCCAGGGTACCACCTACAATGAGCAGTTCTTC. Translated, it gives CVSSPTQGTTYNEQFF.

There are many counts of this clonotype. The genes are TRBV20-1 and TRBJ2-3; TRBD1 matches at 7 bases. This CDR3 has 13 residues. Germline loops: CDR1 DFQATT, CDR2 SNEGSKA (reference sequence). The CDR3 reads CRGSQGNTDTQYF. In DNA form, the CDR3 reads TGCAGGGGTTCACAGGGGAACACAGATACGCAGTATTTT.

This clonotype was recorded many times. This sequence joins TRBV2 and TRBJ2-1, with TRBD2 identical over 13 bases. Trimming cost V 10 bases and J 4 bases; bases outside gene matches: 4. The CDR3 covers 14 residues. From germline, CDR1 is SNHLY and CDR2 FYNNEI. The CDR3 loop reads CATTTSGGYNEQFF. In nucleotides, the CDR3 is TGTGCCACTACGACTAGCGGGGGGTACAATGAGCAGTTCTTC.

This sequence joins TRBV9 and TRBJ2-1; a weak D match, TRBD2 (5 bases). Trimming cost V 4 bases and J 0 bases, with 17 bases left between them. The CDR3 runs 17 residues. Germline V gene sequence: CDR1 SGDLS, CDR2 YYNGEE. For the CDR3, the DNA is TGTGCCAGCAGCTTAATGGCCGGGGTCAACTCCTACAATGAGCAGTTCTTC. Translation gives CASSLMAGVNSYNEQFF.

Worth noting for this clonotype: A much larger clonotype is one base distant, so this may be a read error. J is TRBJ2-6 and V is TRBV29-1; TRBD1 or TRBD2 may be the D gene (5 bases each). CDR1 and CDR2 (germline): SQVTM, ANQGSEA. This CDR3 is built from 15 residues. The chain's CDR3 is CSGVGGASGANVRTF. The CDR3 bases are TGCAGCGGAGTTGGAGGTGCCTCTGGGGCCAACGTCCGGACTTTC.

This clonotype has a count of ten or more. The chain carries TRBV29-1 and TRBJ1-1; D call uncertain. CDR3 length: 13 residues. Trimming removed 6 bases from V and 0 bases from J, with 11 bases in between. Per the germline V gene, CDR1 is SQVTM and CDR2 is ANQGSEA. This CDR3 is CSVVETVNTEAFF. The CDR3 DNA is TGCAGCGTAGTAGAAACAGTGAACACTGAAGCTTTCTTT.

With regard to this clonotype: A read error may explain this, as a much larger clone is one base away. The rearrangement links TRBV7-9 to TRBJ1-2; D might be TRBD1 (6 bases). Germline CDR1 SEHNR, CDR2 FQNEAQ (reference sequence). The CDR3 has 15 residues. The CDR3 nucleotides are TGTGCCAGCAGCTTAGCAGGCACGACAGGCTATGGCTACGCCTTC. Its protein product is CASSLAGTTGYGYAF.

In this sample, this clonotype turned up a few times. This chain uses TRBV15 with TRBJ1-2; maybe TRBD1 (5 bases). The CDR3 runs to 16 residues. V shed 0 bases and J shed 4 bases, with 15 bases lying between them. Germline CDR1 LNHNV, CDR2 YYDKDF (reference sequence). As DNA, the CDR3 is TGTGCCACCAGCAGAGATCGGCGGGATACAGGCTATGGCTACACCTTC. This codes for CATSRDRRDTGYGYTF.

DNA for the CDR3: TGCAGCGTTGACCGGGACATAAAGAACACTGAAGCTTTCTTT. This encodes CSVDRDIKNTEAFF. This chain links TRBV29-1 with TRBJ1-1, with D perhaps matching TRBD1 (6 bases). The CDR3 contains 14 residues. V was clipped by 3 bases and J by 1 base, with 12 bases between them. The germline gives CDR1 SQVTM, CDR2 ANQGSEA. The full variable domain, completed using reference TRBV29-1 and TRBJ1-1, is SAVISQKPSRDICQRGTSLTIQCQVDSQVTMMFWYRQQPGQSLTLIATANQGSEATYESGFVIDKFPISRPNLTFSTLTVSNMSPEDSSIYLCSVDRDIKNTEAFFGQGTRLTVV.

Turning to this clonotype: A much larger clone sits a single nucleotide away, making a read error possible. The V call is TRBV11-2, the J call TRBJ2-3; tentatively, D is TRBD2 (6 bases). The CDR3 runs 14 residues. Looked up from germline, CDR1 is SGHAT and CDR2 is FQNNGV. The CDR3 sequence: CASSSPTRTDAQYF. The CDR3 nucleotides read TGTGCCAGCAGCTCCCCGACTAGAACAGATGCGCAGTATTTT.

This clonotype has more than one count but fewer than ten. The chain's CDR3 is CASSEFSGGYWVGGRGDADEQYF. Written as DNA, the CDR3 is TGTGCCAGCAGTGAATTTTCTGGAGGTTATTGGGTAGGAGGGCGTGGGGATGCGGATGAGCAGTACTTC. This rearrangement joins TRBV6-1 to TRBJ2-7; TRBD2 might be the D (6 bases). The germline V and J ends were trimmed by 2 bases and 7 bases, with 42 bases remaining between them. This CDR3 has 23 residues. Per the germline V gene, CDR1 is MNHNS and CDR2 is SASEGT.

The V and J genes are TRBV20-1 and TRBJ1-5, with 8 bases lining up with TRBD1. Germline CDR1 is DFQATT and CDR2 is SNEGSKA (reference sequence). Trimming at V came to 6 bases and at J to 5 bases, leaving 12 bases not matched to a gene. The CDR3 runs 15 residues. CDR3 in amino acids: CSAAIQGALDQPQHF. CDR3 bases: TGCAGTGCCGCAATCCAGGGGGCGTTGGATCAGCCCCAGCATTTT.

The chain couples TRBV25-1 to TRBJ2-7; D perhaps matches TRBD2 (6 bases). The CDR3 has 15 residues. Trimming removed 6 bases at V and 4 bases at J, with 19 bases between. Germline V gene sequence: CDR1 MGHDK, CDR2 SYGVNS. This CDR3 is CASSPWGERNYEQYF. CDR3 DNA: TGTGCCAGCAGCCCCTGGGGGGAGAGAAATTACGAGCAGTACTTC.

This clonotype was counted at least ten times. V and J are TRBV20-1 and TRBJ2-1; 7 bases are shared with TRBD1. Per the germline V gene, CDR1 is DFQATT and CDR2 is SNEGSKA (reference sequence). Losses at the gene ends were 6 bases for V and 0 bases for J; bases not matched to a gene: 14. The CDR3 has 17 residues. The CDR3 DNA sequence: TGCAGTGCCAACCCCGGGACAGTTTGGAGCTCCTACAATGAGCAGTTCTTC. This gives the protein CSANPGTVWSSYNEQFF.

This clonotype was seen a handful of times. This chain joins TRBV6-5 and TRBJ1-1; 9 bases match TRBD1. CDR1 MNHEY and CDR2 SVGAGI come from the germline V gene. The V and J ends lost 0 bases and 4 bases, in that order; junction bases with no gene match: 3. The CDR3 spans 15 residues. Here the CDR3 reads CASSYSGTGITEAFF. The CDR3 region has the DNA TGTGCCAGCAGTTACTCCGGGACAGGGATCACTGAAGCTTTCTTT.

The chain is built from TRBV7-8 and TRBJ2-6; TRBD2 is a possible D gene (6 bases). Per germline, CDR1 SGHVS and CDR2 FQNEAQ. This CDR3 has 18 residues. The V gene lost 2 bases and the J gene lost 0 bases, with 14 bases spanning the gap. The CDR3 region is CASSLLFAGTSGANVLTF. The DNA of the CDR3 is TGTGCCAGCAGCTTACTTTTCGCGGGAACCTCTGGGGCCAACGTCCTGACTTTC.

This clonotype was found a few times. The V gene is TRBV2, the J gene TRBJ2-1; weak D call: TRBD1 (6 bases). The J call may be faulty, since TRBJ2-7 better matches the DNA end. Germline V lookup: CDR1 SNHLY, CDR2 FYNNEI. CDR3 size: 15 residues. The DNA of the CDR3 is TGTGCCAGCAGTACGACAGGAACCTCCTACAATGAGCAGTACTTC. Protein sequence: CASSTTGTSYNEQYF.

This clonotype was seen ten or more times. This sequence joins TRBV5-1 and TRBJ2-3; no firm D call. The CDR3 has 15 amino acids. Per germline, CDR1 SGHRS and CDR2 YFSETQ. V was pared by 4 bases and J by 3 bases, with 15 bases between. CDR3 region: CASSPEHPATDTQYF. The CDR3 region has the DNA TGCGCCAGCAGCCCGGAGCACCCAGCGACAGATACGCAGTATTTT. Looking up the rest from reference TRBV5-1 and TRBJ2-3 gives the full variable domain: KAGVTQTPRYLIKTRGQQVTLSCSPISGHRSVSWYQQTPGQGLQFLFEYFSETQRNKGNFPGRFSGRQFSNSRSEMNVSTLELGDSALYLCASSPEHPATDTQYFGPGTRLTVL.